The source of this TCR beta chain is a study of tumor-infiltrating lymphocytes in primary liver carcinoma. Overall study: All lesions had stage T1-T3 N0M0 and about 4 to 10 cm widths. Study-wide results and limits: It was in tumors, not blood, that the top-250-clone fraction was significantly higher (p = 0.039).

Between the trimmed V and J ends, which lost 3 bases and 5 bases, there was a span of 14 bases. This CDR3 contains 15 residues. CDR1 and CDR2 (germline): LGHNA, YNFKEQ. This clonotype was counted once. Its cognate antigen is unknown. As the CDR3 is not closed by the conserved phenylalanine or tryptophan, this likely results from a read error. Starting from roughly 540 ng of total RNA, TCR beta cDNA was produced with a primer in the constant region. The TCR beta library was amplified through three nested multiplex PCR rounds in a modified ARM-PCR procedure. A C-beta reverse primer was combined with TRBV1-TRBV30 forward primers in the first two PCR rounds, and each round had 9 to 10 cycles. TCRdb redid the calling of the multiplex PCR reads with MiXCR, one entry per CDR3 protein. The sample includes approximately 210,000 distinct CDR3 sequences, around three fifths of them seen just once. Germline DNA was also extracted, with blood RNA taken from unsorted whole blood.

The chain couples TRBV4-2 to TRBJ2-1; D gene ambiguous. The clonotype comes from a woman aged 60-70 years with primary liver carcinoma and hepatitis B virus infection. What was sequenced was peripheral blood. The CDR3 nucleotides read TGTGCCAGCAGCCAGGATGTGCAGCGCGACAATGAGCAGTTCTAC. Its translation: CASSQDVQRDNEQFY.